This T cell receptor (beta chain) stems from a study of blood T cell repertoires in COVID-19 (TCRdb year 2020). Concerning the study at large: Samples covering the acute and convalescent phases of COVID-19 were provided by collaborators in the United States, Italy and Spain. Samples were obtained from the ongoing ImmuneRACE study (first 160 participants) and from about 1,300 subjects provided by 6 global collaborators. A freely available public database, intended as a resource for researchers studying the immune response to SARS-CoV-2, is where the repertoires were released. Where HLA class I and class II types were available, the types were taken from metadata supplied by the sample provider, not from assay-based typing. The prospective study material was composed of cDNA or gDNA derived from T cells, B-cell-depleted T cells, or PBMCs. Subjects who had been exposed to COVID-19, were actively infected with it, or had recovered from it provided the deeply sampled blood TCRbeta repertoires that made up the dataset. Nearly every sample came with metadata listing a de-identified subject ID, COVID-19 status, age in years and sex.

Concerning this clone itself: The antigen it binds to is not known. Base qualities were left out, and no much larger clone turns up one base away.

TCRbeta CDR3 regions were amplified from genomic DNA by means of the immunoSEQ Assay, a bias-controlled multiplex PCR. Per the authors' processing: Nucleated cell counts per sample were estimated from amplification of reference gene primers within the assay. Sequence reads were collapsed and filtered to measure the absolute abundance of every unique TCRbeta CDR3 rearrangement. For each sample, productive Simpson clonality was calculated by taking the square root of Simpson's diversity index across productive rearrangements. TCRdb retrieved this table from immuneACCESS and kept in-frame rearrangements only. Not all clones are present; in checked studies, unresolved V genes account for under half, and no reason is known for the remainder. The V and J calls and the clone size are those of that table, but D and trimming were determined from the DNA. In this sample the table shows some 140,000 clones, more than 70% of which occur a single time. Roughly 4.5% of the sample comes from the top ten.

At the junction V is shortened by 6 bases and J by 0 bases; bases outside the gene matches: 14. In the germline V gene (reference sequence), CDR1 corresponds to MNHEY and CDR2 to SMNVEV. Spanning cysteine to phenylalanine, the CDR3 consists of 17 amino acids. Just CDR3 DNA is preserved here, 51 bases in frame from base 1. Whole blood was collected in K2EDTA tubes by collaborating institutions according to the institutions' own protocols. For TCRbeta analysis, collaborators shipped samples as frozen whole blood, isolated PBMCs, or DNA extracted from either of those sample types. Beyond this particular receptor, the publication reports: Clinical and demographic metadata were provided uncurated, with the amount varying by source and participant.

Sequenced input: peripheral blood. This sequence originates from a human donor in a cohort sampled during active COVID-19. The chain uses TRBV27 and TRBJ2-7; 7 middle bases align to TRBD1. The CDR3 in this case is CASRRLMTGPVSYEQYF. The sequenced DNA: TGTGCCAGCAGACGACTAATGACAGGGCCTGTCTCCTACGAGCAGTACTTC.